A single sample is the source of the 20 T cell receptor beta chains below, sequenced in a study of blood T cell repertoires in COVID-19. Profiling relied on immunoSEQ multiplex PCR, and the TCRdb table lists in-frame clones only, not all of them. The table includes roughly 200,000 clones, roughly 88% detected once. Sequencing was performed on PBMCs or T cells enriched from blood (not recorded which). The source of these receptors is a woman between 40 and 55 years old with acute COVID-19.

CDR3 in DNA: TGTGCCAGCAGCTTGGGCCAGGGGATTGAAAAACTGTTTTTT. It translates to CASSLGQGIEKLFF. The genes are TRBV5-4 and TRBJ1-4, with D maybe TRBD1 (6 bases). The length of the CDR3 is 14 residues. Between the trimmed V and J ends, which lost 0 bases and 7 bases, there was a span of 10 bases. Germline-derived CDR1 and CDR2 are SGHNT and YYREEE (reference sequence). Full variable domain (remainder filled in from reference TRBV5-4 and TRBJ1-4): ETGVTQSPTHLIKTRGQQVTLRCSSQSGHNTVSWYQQALGQGPQFIFQYYREEENGRGNFPPRFSGLQFPNYSSELNVNALELDDSALYLCASSLGQGIEKLFFGSGTQLSVL.

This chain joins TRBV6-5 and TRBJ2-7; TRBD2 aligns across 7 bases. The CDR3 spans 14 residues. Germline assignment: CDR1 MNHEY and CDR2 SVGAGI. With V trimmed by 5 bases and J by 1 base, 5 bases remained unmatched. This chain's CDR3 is CASSPTRESYEQYV. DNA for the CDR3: TGTGCCAGCAGTCCGACGCGGGAGTCCTACGAGCAGTACGTC.

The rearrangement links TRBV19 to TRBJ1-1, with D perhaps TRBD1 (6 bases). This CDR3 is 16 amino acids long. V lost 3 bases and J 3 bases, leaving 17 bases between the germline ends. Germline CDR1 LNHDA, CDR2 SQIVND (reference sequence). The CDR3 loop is CASSISGGVGDTEAFF. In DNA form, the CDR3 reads TGTGCCAGTAGTATTTCGGGGGGCGTGGGGGACACTGAAGCTTTCTTT. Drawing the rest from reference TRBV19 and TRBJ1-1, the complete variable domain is DGGITQSPKYLFRKEGQNVTLSCEQNLNHDAMYWYRQDPGQGLRLIYYSQIVNDFQKGDIAEGYSVSREKKESFPLTVTSAQKNPTAFYLCASSISGGVGDTEAFFGQGTRLTVV.

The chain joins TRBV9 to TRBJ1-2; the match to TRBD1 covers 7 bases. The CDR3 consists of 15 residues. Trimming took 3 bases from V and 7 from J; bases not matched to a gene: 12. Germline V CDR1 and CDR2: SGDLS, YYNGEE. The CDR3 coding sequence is TGTGCCAGCAGCGGGGGCGGTACAGGGGTTGGTGGCTACACCTTC. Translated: CASSGGGTGVGGYTF. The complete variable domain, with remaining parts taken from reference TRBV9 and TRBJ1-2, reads DSGVTQTPKHLITATGQRVTLRCSPRSGDLSVYWYQQSLDQGLQFLIQYYNGEERAKGNILERFSAQQFPDLHSELNLSSLELGDSALYFCASSGGGTGVGGYTFGSGTRLTVV.

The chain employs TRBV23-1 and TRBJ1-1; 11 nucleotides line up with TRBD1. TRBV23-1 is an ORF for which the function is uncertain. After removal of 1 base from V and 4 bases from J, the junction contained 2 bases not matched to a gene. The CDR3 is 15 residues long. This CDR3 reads CASSQLGTGGTEAFF. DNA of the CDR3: TGCGCCAGCAGTCAATTAGGGACAGGGGGCACTGAAGCTTTCTTT.

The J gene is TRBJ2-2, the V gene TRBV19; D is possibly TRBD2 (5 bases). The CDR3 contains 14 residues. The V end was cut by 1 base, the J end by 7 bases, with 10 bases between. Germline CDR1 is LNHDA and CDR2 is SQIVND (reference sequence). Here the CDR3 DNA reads TGTGCCAGTAGTATAGCCCGGGGTATCGGGGAGCTGTTTTTT. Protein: CASSIARGIGELFF.

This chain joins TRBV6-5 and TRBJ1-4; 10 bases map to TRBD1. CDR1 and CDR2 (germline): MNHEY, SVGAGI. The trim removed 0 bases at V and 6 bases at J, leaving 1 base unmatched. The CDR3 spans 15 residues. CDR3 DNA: TGTGCCAGCAGTTACTCTGACAGGGGGCATGAAAAACTGTTTTTT. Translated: CASSYSDRGHEKLFF.

Written as DNA, the CDR3 is TGTGCCAGCAGTAGACGCCGGGACAGGGCCGCTTCACCCCTCCACTTT. Translated: CASSRRRDRAASPLHF. The rearrangement links TRBV2 to TRBJ1-6, with 9 nucleotides matching TRBD1. Trimming at V came to 5 bases and at J to 9 bases, leaving 11 bases not matched to a gene. Germline lookup yields CDR1 SNHLY and CDR2 FYNNEI. This CDR3 is 16 amino acids long.

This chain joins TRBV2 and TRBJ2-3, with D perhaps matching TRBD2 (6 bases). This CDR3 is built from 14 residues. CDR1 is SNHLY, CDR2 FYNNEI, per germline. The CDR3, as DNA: TGTGCTAGGGAGTTAGCGGAAAGCACAGATACGCAGTATTTT. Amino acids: CARELAESTDTQYF.

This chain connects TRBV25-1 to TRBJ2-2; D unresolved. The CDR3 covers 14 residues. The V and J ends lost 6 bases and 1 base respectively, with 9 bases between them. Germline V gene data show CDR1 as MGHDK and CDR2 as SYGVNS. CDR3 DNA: TGTGCCAGCAGGCGACACAAGAACACCGGGGAGCTGTTTTTT. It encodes CASRRHKNTGELFF.

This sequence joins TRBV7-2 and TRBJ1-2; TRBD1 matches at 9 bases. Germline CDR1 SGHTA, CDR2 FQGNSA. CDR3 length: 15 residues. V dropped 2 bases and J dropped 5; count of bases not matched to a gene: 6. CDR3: CASSLTPGQGYGYTF. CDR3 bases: TGTGCCAGCAGCTTAACCCCTGGACAGGGGTATGGCTACACCTTC.

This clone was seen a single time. CDR3 bases: TGTGCCAGCAGCCAAGGGGGGACTAGGTCACCCCTCCACTTT. It specifies CASSQGGTRSPLHF. This chain uses TRBV3-1 (or the pseudogene TRBV3-2) with TRBJ1-6, with D maybe TRBD1 (5 bases). The V gene's germline CDR1 is LGHDT and CDR2 YNNKEL (reference sequence). The germline V and J ends were trimmed by 1 base and 10 bases, with 11 bases remaining between them. The CDR3 has 14 residues.

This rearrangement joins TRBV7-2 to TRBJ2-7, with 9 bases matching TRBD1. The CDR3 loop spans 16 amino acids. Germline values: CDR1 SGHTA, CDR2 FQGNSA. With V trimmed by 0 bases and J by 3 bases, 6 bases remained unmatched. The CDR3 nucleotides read TGTGCCAGCAGCTTAGCGGGACAGGGAGAGTTCTACGAGCAGTACTTC. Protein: CASSLAGQGEFYEQYF.

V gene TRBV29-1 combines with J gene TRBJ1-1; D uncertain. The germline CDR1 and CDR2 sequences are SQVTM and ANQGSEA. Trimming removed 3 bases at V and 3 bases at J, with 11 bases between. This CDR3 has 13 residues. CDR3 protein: CSVEERQYTEAFF. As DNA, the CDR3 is TGCAGCGTTGAGGAGAGGCAATACACTGAAGCTTTCTTT.

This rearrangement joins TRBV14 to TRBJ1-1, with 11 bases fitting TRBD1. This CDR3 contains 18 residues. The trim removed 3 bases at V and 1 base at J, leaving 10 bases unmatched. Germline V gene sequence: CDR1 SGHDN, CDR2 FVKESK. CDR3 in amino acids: CASSQAPDRGLGNTEAFF. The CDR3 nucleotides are TGTGCCAGCAGCCAGGCCCCGGACAGGGGGCTGGGGAACACTGAAGCTTTCTTT.

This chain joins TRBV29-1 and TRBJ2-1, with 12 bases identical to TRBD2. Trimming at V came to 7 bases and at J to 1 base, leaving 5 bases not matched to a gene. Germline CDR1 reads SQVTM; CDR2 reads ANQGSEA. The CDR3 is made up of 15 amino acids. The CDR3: CSAGLAGMSYNEQFF. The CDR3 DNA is TGCAGCGCCGGACTAGCGGGGATGTCCTACAATGAGCAGTTCTTC.

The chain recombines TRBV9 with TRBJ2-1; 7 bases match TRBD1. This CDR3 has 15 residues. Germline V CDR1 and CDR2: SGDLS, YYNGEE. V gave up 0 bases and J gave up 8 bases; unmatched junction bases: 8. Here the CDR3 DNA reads TGTGCCAGCAGCGTAGGGCTACTAGGGGGCGATGAGCAGTTCTTC. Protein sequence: CASSVGLLGGDEQFF.

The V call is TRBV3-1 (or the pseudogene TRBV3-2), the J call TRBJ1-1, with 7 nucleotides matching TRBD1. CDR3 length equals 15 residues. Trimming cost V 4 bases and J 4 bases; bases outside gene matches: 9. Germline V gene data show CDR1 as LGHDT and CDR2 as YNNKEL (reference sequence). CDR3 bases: TGTGCCAGCAGCCCGCTAAACAGGGGATCCACTGAAGCTTTCTTT. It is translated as CASSPLNRGSTEAFF.

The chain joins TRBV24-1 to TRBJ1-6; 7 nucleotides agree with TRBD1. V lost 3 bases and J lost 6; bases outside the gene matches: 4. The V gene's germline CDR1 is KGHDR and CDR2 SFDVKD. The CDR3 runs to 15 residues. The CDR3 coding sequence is TGTGCCACCAGTGATGGGGACAGTACTAATTCACCCCTCCACTTT. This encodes CATSDGDSTNSPLHF.

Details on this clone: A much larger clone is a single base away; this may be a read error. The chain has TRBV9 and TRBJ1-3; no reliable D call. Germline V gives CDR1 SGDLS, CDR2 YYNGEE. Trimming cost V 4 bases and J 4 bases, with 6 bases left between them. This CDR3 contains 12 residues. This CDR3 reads CASSLQGNTIYF. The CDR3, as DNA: TGTGCCAGCAGCTTACAGGGAAACACCATATATTTT.